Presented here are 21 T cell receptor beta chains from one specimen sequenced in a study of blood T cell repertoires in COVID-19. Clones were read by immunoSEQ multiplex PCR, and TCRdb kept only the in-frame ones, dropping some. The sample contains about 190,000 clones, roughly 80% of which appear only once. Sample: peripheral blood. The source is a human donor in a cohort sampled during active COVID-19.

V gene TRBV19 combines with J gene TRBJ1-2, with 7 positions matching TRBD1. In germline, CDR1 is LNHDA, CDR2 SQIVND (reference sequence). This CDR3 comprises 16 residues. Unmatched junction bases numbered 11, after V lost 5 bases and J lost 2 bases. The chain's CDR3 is CASSLDRTFLNYGYTF. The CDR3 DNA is TGTGCCAGTAGTCTGGACAGGACATTTCTCAACTATGGCTACACCTTC.

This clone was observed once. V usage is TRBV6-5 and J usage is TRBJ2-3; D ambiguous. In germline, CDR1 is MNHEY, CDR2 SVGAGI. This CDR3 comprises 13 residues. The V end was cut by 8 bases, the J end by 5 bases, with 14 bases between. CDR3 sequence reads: CASLFRGLDTQYF. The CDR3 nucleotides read TGTGCCAGCCTTTTCAGAGGTCTAGATACGCAGTATTTT.

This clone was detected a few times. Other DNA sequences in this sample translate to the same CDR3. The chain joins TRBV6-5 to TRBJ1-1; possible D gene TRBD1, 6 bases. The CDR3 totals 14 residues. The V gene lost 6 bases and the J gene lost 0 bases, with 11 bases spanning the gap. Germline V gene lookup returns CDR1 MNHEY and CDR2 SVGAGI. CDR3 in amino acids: CASRKQGMNTEAFF. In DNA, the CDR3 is TGTGCCAGCAGAAAACAGGGCATGAACACTGAAGCTTTCTTT.

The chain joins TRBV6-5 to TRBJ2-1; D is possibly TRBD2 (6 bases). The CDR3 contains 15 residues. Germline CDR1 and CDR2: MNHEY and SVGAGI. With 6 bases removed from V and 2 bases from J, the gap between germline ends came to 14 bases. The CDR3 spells CASSSVASAYNEQFF. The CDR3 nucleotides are TGTGCCAGCAGCTCCGTCGCTAGCGCCTACAATGAGCAGTTCTTC.

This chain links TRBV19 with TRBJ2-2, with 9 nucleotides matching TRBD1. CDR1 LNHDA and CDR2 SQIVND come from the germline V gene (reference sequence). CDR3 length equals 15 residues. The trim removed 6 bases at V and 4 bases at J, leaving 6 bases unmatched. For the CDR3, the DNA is TGTGCCAGTAGGGACAGGGGAATCCGCACCGGGGAGCTGTTTTTT. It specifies CASRDRGIRTGELFF.

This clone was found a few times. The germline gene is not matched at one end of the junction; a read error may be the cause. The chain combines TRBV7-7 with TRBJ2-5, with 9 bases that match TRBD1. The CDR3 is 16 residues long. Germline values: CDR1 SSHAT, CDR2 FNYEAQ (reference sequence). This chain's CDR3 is CASSLGTGTHGETQYF. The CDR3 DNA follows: TGTGCTAGCAGCTTAGGGACAGGGACCCATGGAGAGACCCAGTACTTC.

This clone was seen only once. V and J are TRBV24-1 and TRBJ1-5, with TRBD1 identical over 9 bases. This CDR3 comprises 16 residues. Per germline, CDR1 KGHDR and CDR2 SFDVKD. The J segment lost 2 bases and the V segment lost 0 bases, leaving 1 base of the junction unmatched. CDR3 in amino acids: CATSDLDRGGNQPQHF. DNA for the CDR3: TGTGCCACCAGTGATTTGGACAGGGGGGGCAATCAGCCCCAGCATTTT.

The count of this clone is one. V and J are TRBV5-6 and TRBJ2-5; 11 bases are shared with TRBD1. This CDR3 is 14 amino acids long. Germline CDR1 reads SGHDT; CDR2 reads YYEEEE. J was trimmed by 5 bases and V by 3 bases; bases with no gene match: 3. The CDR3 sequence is CASSYGQGAETQYF. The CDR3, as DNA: TGTGCCAGCAGCTACGGACAGGGGGCCGAGACCCAGTACTTC. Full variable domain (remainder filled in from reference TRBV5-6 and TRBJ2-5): DAGVTQSPTHLIKTRGQQVTLRCSPKSGHDTVSWYQQALGQGPQFIFQYYEEEERQRGNFPDRFSGHQFPNYSSELNVNALLLGDSALYLCASSYGQGAETQYFGPGTRLLVL.

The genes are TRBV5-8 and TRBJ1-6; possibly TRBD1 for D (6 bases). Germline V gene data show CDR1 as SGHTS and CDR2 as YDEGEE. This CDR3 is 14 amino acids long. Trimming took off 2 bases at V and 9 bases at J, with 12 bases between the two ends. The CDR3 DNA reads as TGTGCCAGCAGCTTACTTACAGGGACTTCACCCCTCCACTTT. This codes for CASSLLTGTSPLHF.

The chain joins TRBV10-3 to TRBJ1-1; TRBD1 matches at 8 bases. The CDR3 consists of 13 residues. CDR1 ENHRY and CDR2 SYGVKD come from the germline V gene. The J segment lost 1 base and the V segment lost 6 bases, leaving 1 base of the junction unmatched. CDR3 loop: CAISGQGNTEAFF. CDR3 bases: TGTGCCATCAGCGGACAGGGGAACACTGAAGCTTTCTTT.

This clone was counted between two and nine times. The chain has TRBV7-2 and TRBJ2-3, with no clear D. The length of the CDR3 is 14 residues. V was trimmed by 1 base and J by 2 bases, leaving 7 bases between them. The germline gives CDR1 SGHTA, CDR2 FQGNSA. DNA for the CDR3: TGTGCCAGCAGCTTAGGGCTGGCCACAGATACGCAGTATTTT. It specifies CASSLGLATDTQYF. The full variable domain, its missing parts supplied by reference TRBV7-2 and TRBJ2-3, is GAGVSQSPSNKVTEKGKDVELRCDPISGHTALYWYRQSLGQGLEFLIYFQGNSAPDKSGLPSDRFSAERTGGSVSTLTIQRTQQEDSAVYLCASSLGLATDTQYFGPGTRLTVL.

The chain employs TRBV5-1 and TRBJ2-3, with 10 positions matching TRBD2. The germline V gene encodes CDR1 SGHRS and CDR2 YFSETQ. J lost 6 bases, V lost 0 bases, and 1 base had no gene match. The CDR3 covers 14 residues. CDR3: CASSLAGLADTQYF. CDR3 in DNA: TGCGCCAGCAGCTTGGCGGGACTAGCGGATACGCAGTATTTT.

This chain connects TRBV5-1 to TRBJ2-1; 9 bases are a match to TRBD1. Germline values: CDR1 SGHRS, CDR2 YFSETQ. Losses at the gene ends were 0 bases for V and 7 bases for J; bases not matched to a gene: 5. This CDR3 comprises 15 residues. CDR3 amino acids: CASSLAGTGRNEQFF. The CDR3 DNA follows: TGCGCCAGCAGCTTGGCCGGGACAGGGAGGAATGAGCAGTTCTTC.

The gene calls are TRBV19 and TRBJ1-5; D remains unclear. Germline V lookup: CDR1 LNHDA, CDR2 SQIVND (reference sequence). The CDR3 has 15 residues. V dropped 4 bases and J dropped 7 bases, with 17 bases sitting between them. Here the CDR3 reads CASSTPSIPPQPQHF. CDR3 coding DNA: TGTGCCAGTAGTACCCCGAGCATCCCCCCCCAGCCCCAGCATTTT.

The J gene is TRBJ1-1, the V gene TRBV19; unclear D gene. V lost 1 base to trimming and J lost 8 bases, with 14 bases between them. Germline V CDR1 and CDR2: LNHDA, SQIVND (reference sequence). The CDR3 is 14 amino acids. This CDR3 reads CASSIGLLNGEAFF. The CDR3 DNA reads TGTGCCAGTAGTATAGGCCTCCTGAACGGGGAAGCTTTCTTT.

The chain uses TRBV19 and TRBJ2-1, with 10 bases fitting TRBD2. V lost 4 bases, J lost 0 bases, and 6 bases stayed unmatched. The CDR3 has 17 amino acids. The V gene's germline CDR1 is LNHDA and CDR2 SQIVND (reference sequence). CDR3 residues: CASSRSSGSPSYNEQFF. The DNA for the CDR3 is TGTGCCAGTAGTAGGTCTAGCGGGAGTCCCTCCTACAATGAGCAGTTCTTC.

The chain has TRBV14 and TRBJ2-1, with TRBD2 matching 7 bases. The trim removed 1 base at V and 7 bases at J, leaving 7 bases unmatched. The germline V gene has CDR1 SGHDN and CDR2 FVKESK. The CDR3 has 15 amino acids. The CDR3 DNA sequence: TGTGCCAGCAGCCAAGGTGGCGGGAGTGCGAATGAGCAGTTCTTC. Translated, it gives CASSQGGGSANEQFF.

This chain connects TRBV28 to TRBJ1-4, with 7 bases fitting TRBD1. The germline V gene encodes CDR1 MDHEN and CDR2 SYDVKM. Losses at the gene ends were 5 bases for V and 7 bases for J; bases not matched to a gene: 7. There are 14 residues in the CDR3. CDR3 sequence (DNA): TGTGCCAGCAGTCTAAACAGGGGAGGTGAAAAACTGTTTTTT. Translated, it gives CASSLNRGGEKLFF.

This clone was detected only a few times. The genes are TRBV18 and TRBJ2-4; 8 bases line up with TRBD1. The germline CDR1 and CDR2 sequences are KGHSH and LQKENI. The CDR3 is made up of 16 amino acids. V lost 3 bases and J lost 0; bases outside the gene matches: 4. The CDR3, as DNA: TGTGCCAGCTCACCGGGAACAGGGGGAGCCAAAAACATTCAGTACTTC. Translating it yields CASSPGTGGAKNIQYF.

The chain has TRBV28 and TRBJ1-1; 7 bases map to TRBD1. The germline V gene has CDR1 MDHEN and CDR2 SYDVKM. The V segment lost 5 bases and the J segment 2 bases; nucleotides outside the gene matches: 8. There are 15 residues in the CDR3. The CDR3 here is CASSPPDRANTEAFF. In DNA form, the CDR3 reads TGTGCCAGCAGTCCCCCCGACAGGGCTAACACTGAAGCTTTCTTT.

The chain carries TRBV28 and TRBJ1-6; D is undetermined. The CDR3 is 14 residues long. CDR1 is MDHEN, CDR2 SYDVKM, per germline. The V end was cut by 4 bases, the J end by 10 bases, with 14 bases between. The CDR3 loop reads CASSSNPGSSPLHF. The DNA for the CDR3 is TGTGCCAGCAGTTCCAACCCGGGTTCCTCACCCCTCCACTTT.